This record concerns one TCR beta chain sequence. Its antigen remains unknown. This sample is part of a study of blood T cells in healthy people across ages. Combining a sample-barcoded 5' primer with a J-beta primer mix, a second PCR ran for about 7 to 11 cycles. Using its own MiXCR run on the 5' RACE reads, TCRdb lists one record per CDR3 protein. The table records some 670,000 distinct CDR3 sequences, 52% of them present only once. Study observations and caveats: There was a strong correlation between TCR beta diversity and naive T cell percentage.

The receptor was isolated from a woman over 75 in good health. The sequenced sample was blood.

DNA of the CDR3: TGTGCCAGCAGTCATGGTCCCAGGCCCCAGCATTTT. This gives the protein CASSHGPRPQHF. The chain employs TRBV6-2 or TRBV6-3 and TRBJ1-5; D is unclear. V was pared by 5 bases and J by 9 bases, with 11 bases between. The CDR3 extends over 12 amino acids. The germline gives CDR1 MNHEY, CDR2 SVGEGT.